This passage covers 8 T cell receptor beta chains from one sample sequenced in a study of early T cells in non-severe SARS-CoV-2 infection. TCRdb re-called the 5' RACE reads with MiXCR, one entry per CDR3 protein. The sample has tens of thousands of distinct CDR3 sequences, 5.4% seen once. The input for sequencing was whole blood, taken at baseline. These TCRs come from an adult who was a healthcare worker with PCR-confirmed SARS-CoV-2 infection or an uninfected control (not recorded which).

In this sample, this clonotype turned up many times. V is TRBV4-1 and J is TRBJ2-5; possible D gene TRBD1, 5 bases. The CDR3 consists of 20 residues. Trimming removed 0 bases at V and 2 bases at J, with 25 bases between. The germline V gene encodes CDR1 MGHRA and CDR2 YSYEKL. The CDR3 sequence: CASSQESLGGQQVLQETQYF. The CDR3 DNA reads as TGCGCCAGCAGCCAAGAATCGTTGGGTGGTCAACAGGTCCTACAAGAGACCCAGTACTTC.

V and J are TRBV20-1 and TRBJ2-2; either TRBD1 or TRBD2 may fit D (5 bases each). Germline CDR1 and CDR2: DFQATT and SNEGSKA (reference sequence). The V end lost 6 bases, the J end lost 0 bases, and 8 bases lay between the germline ends. CDR3 length: 13 amino acids. This CDR3 is CSAGAPNTGELFF. Here the CDR3 DNA reads TGCAGTGCCGGGGCGCCGAACACCGGGGAGCTGTTTTTT.

The chain recombines TRBV11-2 with TRBJ2-7; D might be TRBD2 (6 bases). V lost 3 bases, J lost 6 bases, and 15 bases lay in between. The CDR3 consists of 14 residues. CDR1 is SGHAT and CDR2 is FQNNGV in the germline V gene. Here the CDR3 reads CASSFFGGGREQYV. The CDR3 bases are TGTGCCAGCAGCTTCTTTGGGGGAGGACGCGAGCAGTACGTC.

This clonotype showed up many times. The chain employs TRBV10-2 and TRBJ2-1; D remains unclear. The ends were cut back, 2 bases at V and 7 bases at J, with 15 bases in the middle. The CDR3 has 15 residues. CDR1 WSHSY and CDR2 SAAADI come from the germline V gene. CDR3 sequence (DNA): TGCGCCAGCAGTGAGCATAGGACCCGGGCGAATGAGCAGTTCTTC. It codes for CASSEHRTRANEQFF.

At least ten counts were recorded for this clonotype. The chain couples TRBV9 to TRBJ2-1, with 9 bases fitting TRBD1. CDR1 is SGDLS, CDR2 YYNGEE, per germline. The CDR3 runs to 16 residues. With 0 bases clipped from V and 6 bases from J, the junction kept 7 bases outside the gene matches. This CDR3 is CASSVVGTGIGNEQFF. For the CDR3, the DNA is TGTGCCAGCAGCGTAGTAGGGACAGGGATCGGCAATGAGCAGTTCTTC.

In this sample, this clonotype turned up many times. V is TRBV6-5 and J is TRBJ2-4; D is possibly TRBD1 or TRBD2 (5 bases each). The V gene lost 7 bases and the J gene lost 0 bases, with 13 bases spanning the gap. The CDR3 sequence is 15 residues long. The germline V gene encodes CDR1 MNHEY and CDR2 SVGAGI. The CDR3 loop reads CASTLRDPAKNIQYF. DNA for the CDR3: TGTGCCAGCACCCTCAGGGACCCAGCCAAAAACATTCAGTACTTC.

This clonotype has at least ten counts. J is TRBJ1-2 and V is TRBV28, with 7 positions matching TRBD1. Germline loops: CDR1 MDHEN, CDR2 SYDVKM. Trimming took 7 bases from V and 7 from J; bases not matched to a gene: 12. The CDR3 spans 14 residues. CDR3 nucleotide sequence: TGTGCCAGCAACATTGAACAGGGGATTCGTGGCTACACCTTC. It encodes CASNIEQGIRGYTF.

The chain has TRBV7-2 and TRBJ2-1; D is unresolved. CDR1 is SGHTA, CDR2 FQGNSA, per germline. Deletions cut 6 bases from V and 0 bases from J, with 15 bases between. The length of the CDR3 is 16 residues. The CDR3 DNA sequence: TGTGCCAGCAGAAAGTCATCTTCTAGCTCCTACAATGAGCAGTTCTTC. It codes for CASRKSSSSSYNEQFF.